This TCR beta chain was found in a study of identical twins' blood T cells (dated by TCRdb to the early 2010s). Notes on the research overall: The roughly 12 libraries, six for the alpha chain and six for the beta chain, together yielded some 48 million Illumina reads. The study compared TCR alpha and beta chain repertoires of three pairs of monozygous twins using next-generation sequencing to assess genetic influence on repertoire formation.

The donors were six healthy women who made up three monozygous twin pairs. All three twin pairs had been raised together and were thought likely to have encountered the same vaccines and infectious agents. TCR cDNA libraries were prepared from RNA that had been isolated from peripheral blood mononuclear cells. Deletion took 2 bases off V and 3 bases off J, with a span of 15 bases between the germline ends. Including cysteine and phenylalanine, the CDR3 has 16 amino acids. Of all the DNA, just the CDR3 is kept, 48 bases in frame from base 1. Based on the germline V gene, the CDR1 and CDR2 sequences are SGHRS and YFSETQ. The investigation overall reported the following: Among the most abundant TCRbeta clonotypes, every donor shared more CDR3 sequences with her own twin than with unrelated donors. Because the twins were reared together, environmental influences could not be excluded as an explanation for twin similarity. The study stated that the proposed role of the TCRalpha J segment in MHC recognition during thymic selection needs to be validated by independent studies. V gene usage was reported to be markedly more similar within twin pairs than between unrelated donors, even among non-selected out-of-frame TCRbeta clonotypes. How many CDR3 clonotypes two donors shared depended mainly on the product of their cloneset sizes, and the twins did not clearly stray from this trend.

Libraries were built with 5' RACE. TCRdb records Illumina Genome Analyzer IIx as the sequencer. RNA-based TCR cDNA libraries were prepared by a previously described protocol with several modifications. To prevent cross-contamination, sample-specific barcodes were added to both ends of each TCR cDNA library during cDNA synthesis and amplification. Turning to the authors' computational methods: Each individual had between about 100,000 and nearly 500,000 identified clonotypes, and each library contained about 2.2 to 4 million CDR3-containing reads. After reads with improper barcode index combinations were thrown out, a cloneset for each library was built using the MiTCR software. While assembling CDR3 clonotypes, MiTCR corrected PCR and sequencing errors and either filtered or rescued low-quality reads. Artificial out-of-frame clonotypes were removed by being mapped to in-frame sequences, with one indel in the CDR3 allowed. Similarity in V and J gene usage between donors was calculated as the Jensen-Shannon divergence divided by the mean entropy. TCRdb ran its own pipeline on the public reads, namely fastp trimming at Q25 and MiXCR clone calling, and kept in-frame beta chains. Each entry merges the rows of one CDR3 protein and shows their most common DNA and genes. These V and J calls originate from TCRdb's pipeline instead of the authors' own analysis. The sample includes a few hundred thousand distinct CDR3 sequences, with roughly 28% observed a single time. 6% to 7% of the sample goes to the ten largest clones.

Concerning this clonotype itself: Its antigen is not yet known. A much larger clone differs by one base, so this may be a read error.

Recombination connected TRBV5-1 to TRBJ1-3; the best D guess is TRBD1, with 5 bases matching. Specimen: PBMCs. This TCR was sampled from a woman between 18 and 49 years old in good health. The sequenced DNA is TGCGCCAGCAGCTTAAGTCCAACCGGGGGTGGAAACACCATATATTTT. Translated, this is CASSLSPTGGGNTIYF.